Included here is one T cell receptor (beta chain) sequence, with context. Its antigen is undetermined. TCRdb ran MiXCR on the reads and lists one entry per CDR3 protein. The data contain around 39,000 distinct CDR3 sequences, about 52% of them singletons. The sample originates from a study of T cell repertoires in cytomegalovirus infection. Study information: As its CMV epitopes, the study selected recently identified HLA-C-restricted and well-studied HLA-B-restricted targets. Matching HLA type and CMV infection were both indicated by public TCR beta signatures.

V was cut by 0 bases and J by 8 bases, with 13 bases left in between. CDR1 LNHNV and CDR2 YYDKDF come from the germline V gene (reference sequence). CDR3 length equals 15 residues. Study results and limitations: Across the ex vivo response, the dominant clonotypes were HLA-C-restricted CMV-specific TCR beta clonotypes.

The specimen comprised CD8+ T cells from cultured PBMCs, sampled from culture after CMV antigen stimulation. The chain carries TRBV15 and TRBJ2-2; no firm D call. The sequence came from a human donor in good health (CMV status not recorded). Some clones in this sample may be carry-over from other donors' samples. The CDR3 is CATSRDGVSGGELFF. In DNA form, the CDR3 reads TGTGCCACCAGCAGAGATGGAGTCAGTGGGGGGGAGCTGTTTTTT.